In this sample, the clone carrying this T cell receptor beta chain turned up many times. The target antigen is unknown. The sample is drawn from a study of T-cell reconstitution after alpha-beta-depleted transplantation in children. TCRbeta library construction was performed incorporating unique molecular identifiers. TCRdb reprocessed the PCR reads via MiXCR and lists one record per CDR3 protein. The data show hundreds of thousands of distinct CDR3 sequences, with around 14% seen just once and 0.79% held by the top ten. The CDR3 is made up of 15 amino acids. From germline, CDR1 is KGHDR and CDR2 SFDVKD. Trimming removed 5 bases at V and 1 base at J, with 12 bases between. Points from the study as a whole: In patients about two months after transplant, alpha-beta T cells reportedly arose from several hundred expanded graft clones. The high TCRbeta diversity at day 60 in some patients came from surviving recipient T cells and thymic progenitors. A year had passed since transplant, and T-cell counts and diversity by then came mostly from newly produced T cells.

The material sequenced was PBMCs, taken before TCRalphabeta/CD19-depleted stem cell transplant. The rearrangement links TRBV24-1 to TRBJ2-3; D is unclear. This receptor was obtained from a girl aged 2 to 9 with congenital amegakaryocytic thrombocytopenia, due to receive a stem cell transplant. CDR3 loop: CATSADVGGTDTQYF. The CDR3 DNA follows: TGTGCCACCAGTGCCGACGTGGGCGGCACAGATACGCAGTATTTT.